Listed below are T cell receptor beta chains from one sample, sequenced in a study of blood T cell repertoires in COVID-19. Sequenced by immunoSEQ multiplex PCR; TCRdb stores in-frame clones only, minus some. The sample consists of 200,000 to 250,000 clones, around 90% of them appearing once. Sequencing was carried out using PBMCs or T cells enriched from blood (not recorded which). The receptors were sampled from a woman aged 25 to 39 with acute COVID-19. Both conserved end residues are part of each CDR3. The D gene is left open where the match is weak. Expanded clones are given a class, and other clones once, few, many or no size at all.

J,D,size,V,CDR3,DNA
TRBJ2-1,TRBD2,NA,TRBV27,CASSLTSGEYNEQFF,TGTGCCAGCAGTCTAACTAGCGGGGAATACAATGAGCAGTTCTTC
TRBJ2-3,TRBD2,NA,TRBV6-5,CASSYTRGGTDTQYF,TGTGCCAGCAGTTATACCCGGGGGGGCACAGATACGCAGTATTTT
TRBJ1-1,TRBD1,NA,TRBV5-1,CASRLTGLRPEAFF,TGCGCCAGCAGGCTGACAGGGCTGCGACCTGAAGCTTTCTTT
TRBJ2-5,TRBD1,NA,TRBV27,CASSAPYTGDETQYF,TGTGCCAGCAGTGCCCCCTATACAGGGGATGAGACCCAGTACTTC
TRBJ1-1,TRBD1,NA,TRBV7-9,CASSSRTGPNTEAFF,TGTGCCAGCAGCTCCCGGACAGGGCCGAACACTGAAGCTTTCTTT
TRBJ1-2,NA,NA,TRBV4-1,CASSQGWYTRSGGYTF,TGCGCCAGCAGCCAAGGCTGGTACACACGCTCGGGTGGCTACACCTTC
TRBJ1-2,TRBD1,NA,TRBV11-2,CASSPSRDRIIGYTF,TGTGCCAGCAGCCCGTCCCGGGACAGGATTATTGGCTACACCTTC
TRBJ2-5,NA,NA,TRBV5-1,CASSSGSRVEETQYF,TGCGCCAGCAGCTCAGGATCGAGGGTAGAAGAGACCCAGTACTTC
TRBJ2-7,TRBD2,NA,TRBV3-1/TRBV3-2,CASSQATLAGVQYF,TGTGCCAGCAGCCAAGCTACACTAGCGGGGGTGCAGTACTTC
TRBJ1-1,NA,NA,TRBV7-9,CASSLGREIGEAFF,TGTGCCAGCAGCCTGGGACGGGAGATTGGTGAAGCTTTCTTT
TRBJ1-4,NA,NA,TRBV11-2,CASSLDVSYEKLFF,TGTGCCAGCAGCTTAGACGTTTCTTATGAAAAACTGTTTTTT
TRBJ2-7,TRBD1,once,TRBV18,CASSPRDSFTEQYF,TGTGCCAGCTCACCACGGGACAGCTTCACTGAGCAGTACTTC
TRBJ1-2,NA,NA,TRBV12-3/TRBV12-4,CASSFGGGYTF,TGTGCCAGCAGTTTCGGGGGAGGCTACACCTTC
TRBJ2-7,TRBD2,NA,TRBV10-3,CAISESGGVREQYF,TGTGCCATCAGTGAGTCTGGGGGGGTTCGCGAGCAGTACTTC
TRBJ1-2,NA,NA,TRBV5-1,CASSLGLGVGYGYTF,TGCGCCAGCAGCTTGGGGTTAGGAGTGGGCTATGGCTACACCTTC
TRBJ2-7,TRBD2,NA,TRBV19,CASSLGLASYEQYF,TGTGCCAGTAGTTTGGGACTAGCGAGTTACGAGCAGTACTTC
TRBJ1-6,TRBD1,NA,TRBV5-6,CASSLGQGVSPLHF,TGTGCCAGCAGCTTGGGACAGGGGGTTTCACCCCTCCACTTT
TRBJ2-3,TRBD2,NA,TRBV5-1,CASSSLAGEADTQYF,TGCGCCAGCAGCTCCTTAGCGGGGGAGGCAGATACGCAGTATTTT
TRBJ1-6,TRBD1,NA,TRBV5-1,CASSLEGQGYYNSPLHF,TGCGCCAGCAGCTTGGAGGGACAGGGATACTATAATTCACCCCTCCACTTT
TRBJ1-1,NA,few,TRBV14,CASSQRGGNTEAFF,TGTGCCAGCAGCCAACGAGGGGGGAACACTGAAGCTTTCTTT
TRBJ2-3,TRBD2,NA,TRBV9,CASSVMFAGVSTDTQYF,TGTGCCAGCAGCGTAATGTTTGCGGGGGTGAGCACAGATACGCAGTATTTT
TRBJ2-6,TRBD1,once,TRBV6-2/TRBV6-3,CASSRQGVSMGANVLTF,TGTGCCAGCAGTCGCCAGGGGGTGTCGATGGGGGCCAACGTCCTGACTTTC
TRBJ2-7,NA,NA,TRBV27,CRVCQDTSYEQYF,TGCCGAGTTTGTCAGGACACTTCCTACGAGCAGTACTTC
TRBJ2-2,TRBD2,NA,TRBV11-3,CASSLTSGGDTGELFF,TGTGCCAGCAGCTTAACTAGCGGGGGGGACACCGGGGAGCTGTTTTTT
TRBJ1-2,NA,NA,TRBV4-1,CASSQDGTGINGYTF,TGCGCCAGCAGCCAAGATGGTACAGGGATCAATGGCTACACCTTC
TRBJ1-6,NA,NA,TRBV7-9,CASSPRERGAYSPLHF,TGTGCCAGCAGCCCTCGTGAACGGGGGGCTTATTCACCCCTCCACTTT
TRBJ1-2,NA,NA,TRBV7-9,CASSLQRVEIDGYTF,TGTGCCAGCAGCTTACAGAGGGTTGAGATAGATGGCTACACCTTC
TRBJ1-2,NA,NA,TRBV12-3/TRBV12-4,CASSPDRNYGYTF,TGTGCCAGCAGCCCTGACAGGAACTATGGCTACACCTTC
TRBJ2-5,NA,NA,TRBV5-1,CASSLGQGMQETQYF,TGCGCCAGCAGCTTGGGTCAGGGGATGCAAGAGACCCAGTACTTC
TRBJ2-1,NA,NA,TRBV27,CASSSVLIIPGSYNEQFF,TGTGCCAGCAGTTCTGTGTTGATCATACCAGGCTCCTACAATGAGCAGTTCTTC
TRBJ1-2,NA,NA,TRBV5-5,CASSSNPPQGGYGYTF,TGTGCCAGCAGCTCCAACCCCCCCCAGGGTGGCTATGGCTACACCTTC
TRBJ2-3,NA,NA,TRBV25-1,CASSEGGTAYTDTQYF,TGTGCCAGCAGTGAAGGGGGGACAGCGTACACAGATACGCAGTATTTT
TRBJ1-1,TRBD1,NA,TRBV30,CAWSATGTGRVETEAFF,TGTGCCTGGAGTGCAACCGGGACAGGAAGGGTGGAGACTGAAGCTTTCTTT
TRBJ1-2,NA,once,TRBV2,CASSEAEDFILYGYTF,TGTGCCAGCAGTGAAGCGGAGGATTTCATTTTATATGGCTACACCTTC
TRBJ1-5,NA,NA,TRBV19,CASSINFGGTQPQHF,TGTGCCAGTAGTATAAATTTCGGGGGGACTCAGCCCCAGCATTTT
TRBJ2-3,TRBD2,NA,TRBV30,CAWSPRGADTQYF,TGTGCCTGGAGTCCACGGGGGGCAGATACGCAGTATTTT
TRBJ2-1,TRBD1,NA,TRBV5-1,CASSIGTGEGNEQFF,TGCGCCAGCAGCATCGGGACAGGGGAAGGCAATGAGCAGTTCTTC